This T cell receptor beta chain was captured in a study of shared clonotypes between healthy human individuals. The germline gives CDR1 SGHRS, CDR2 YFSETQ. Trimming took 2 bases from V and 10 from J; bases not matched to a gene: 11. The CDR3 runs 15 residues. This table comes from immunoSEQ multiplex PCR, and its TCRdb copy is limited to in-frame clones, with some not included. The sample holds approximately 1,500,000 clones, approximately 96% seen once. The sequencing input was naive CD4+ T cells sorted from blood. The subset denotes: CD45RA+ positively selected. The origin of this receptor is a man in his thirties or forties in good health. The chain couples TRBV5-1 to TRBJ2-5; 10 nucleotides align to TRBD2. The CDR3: CASSFEGLAGAIQYF. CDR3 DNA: TGCGCCAGCAGCTTCGAGGGGCTAGCGGGAGCCATCCAGTACTTC.